This T cell receptor (beta chain) was sequenced in a study of human T cells and chemical hapten exposure. As for time point: pre-sensitization, week 0. Treatment: therapeutic diphenylcyclopropenone sensitization with weekly scalp DPC. Patch tests were applied only after blood draws. MiXCR was run by TCRdb on the RACE reads, yielding one entry per CDR3 protein. This table holds roughly 50,000 distinct CDR3 sequences, roughly a tenth found once. This clonotype was seen many times. This receptor was identified in a man aged 40-55 years with alopecia areata. Some clones in this sample may be carry-over from other donors' samples. Sequenced material: whole blood, taken in connection with sensitization to the hapten diphenylcyclopropenone (DPC).

CDR3 residues: CASLKGQLDTDTQYF. CDR3 nucleotides: TGTGCCAGCCTCAAAGGCCAGCTTGACACAGATACGCAGTATTTT. The chain is built from TRBV28 and TRBJ2-3, with unresolved D. CDR3 length: 15 amino acids. The V end was cut by 8 bases, the J end by 2 bases, with 17 bases between. From germline, CDR1 is MDHEN and CDR2 SYDVKM.